This T cell receptor beta chain came from a study of siplizumab effects on memory and regulatory T cells. About the study: Paired mixed lymphocyte reactions used siplizumab at 0.8 to 1 ug/mL or no drug.

Study conclusions and caveats: Memory T cells appeared less diverse than naive cells, which seemed to contribute substantially to alloresponse. The drug siplizumab significantly decreased the alloreactive sequences that could be traced to unstimulated CD4+ memory cells.

The mixed lymphocyte reaction cells underwent coculture at 37°C for 5 to 6 days. There are 16 residues in the CDR3. CDR1 and CDR2 (germline): SGHTA, FQGNSA. V lost 5 bases, J lost 6 bases, and 10 bases stayed unmatched. In regard to this clone: Its antigen is as yet unknown.

Produced via immunoSEQ multiplex PCR; TCRdb's table is partial and in-frame only. This table holds 13,000 or so clones, 30% to 50% found once. Sample: CFSE-low (dividing) CD8+ T cells sorted from an allogeneic mixed lymphocyte reaction. The TCR originated in a human donor in good health; the cells came from an allogeneic mixed lymphocyte reaction. This sequence joins TRBV7-2 and TRBJ2-2; 9 bases are a match to TRBD1. CDR3 bases: TGTGCCAGCAGCAATTGGGACAGGGAGGATCCCGGGGAGCTGTTTTTT. Amino acids: CASSNWDREDPGELFF.